Each of the 20 T cell receptor beta chains below was sequenced from the same sample in a study of shared clonotypes between healthy human individuals (dated by TCRdb to between 2020 and 2021). The library was prepared using the immunoSEQ multiplex PCR assay. What TCRdb holds here is the immuneACCESS table cut down to in-frame rearrangements. Part of the clones is not present; checked against another copy, under half of the missing clones reflect an unresolved V gene, and the others are unexplained. This sample lists approximately 710,000 clones; 90% were detected once. 34% of the sample comes from the top ten. Source material: memory CD8+ T cells from PBMCs. In light of the paper, this sample's cell subset or site label describes: CD45RO+ cells pooled with CCR7-negative TemRA cells. All receptors come from a young man in good health. Some clones in this sample may be carry-over from other donors' samples.

The chain links TRBV29-1 to TRBJ1-2; a possible D gene is TRBD1 (5 bases). V shed 6 bases and J shed 8 bases, with 19 bases lying between them. The length of the CDR3 is 13 residues. In germline, CDR1 is SQVTM, CDR2 ANQGSEA. For the CDR3, the DNA is TGCAGCGTGGTCGTCGGGACTCCAGAAGGCTACACCTTC. Its translation is CSVVVGTPEGYTF.

The chain combines TRBV7-8 with TRBJ2-1; 8 nucleotides match TRBD2. The CDR3 has 16 residues. CDR1 SGHVS and CDR2 FQNEAQ come from the germline V gene. After removal of 3 bases from V and 7 bases from J, the junction contained 11 bases not matched to a gene. The chain's CDR3 is CASSFLGERESNEQFF. The CDR3 DNA reads TGTGCCAGCAGCTTCCTCGGGGAGCGGGAGTCAAATGAGCAGTTCTTC.

Many counts were recorded for this clone. The sample carries other DNA sequences with the same CDR3. The V call is TRBV27, the J call TRBJ2-7, with a possible D match to TRBD1 (5 bases). V was pared by 0 bases and J by 3 bases, with 6 bases between. CDR3 length equals 13 residues. Germline V gene lookup returns CDR1 MNHEY and CDR2 SMNVEV (reference sequence). CDR3 amino acids: CASSLSDNYEQYF. DNA for the CDR3: TGTGCCAGCAGTTTATCGGACAACTACGAGCAGTACTTC.

The rearrangement links TRBV27 to TRBJ2-4; no clear D gene. Germline CDR1 is MNHEY and CDR2 is SMNVEV (reference sequence). The length of the CDR3 is 13 residues. Trimming shortened V by 5 bases and J by 9 bases, and 14 bases separated the two germline ends. CDR3 sequence reads: CASSPFVDGIQYF. Here the CDR3 DNA reads TGTGCCAGCAGTCCCTTCGTGGATGGCATTCAGTACTTC.

With respect to this clone: This specimen includes other DNA sequences encoding the same CDR3. This rearrangement joins TRBV9 to TRBJ1-1; D is unclear. The CDR3 length is 14 residues. Trimming cost V 0 bases and J 2 bases, with 8 bases left between them. Germline V lookup: CDR1 SGDLS, CDR2 YYNGEE. The CDR3 sequence is CASSVEGTNTEAFF. CDR3 nucleotide sequence: TGTGCCAGCAGCGTAGAGGGAACTAACACTGAAGCTTTCTTT. The entire variable domain, with the rest obtained from reference TRBV9 and TRBJ1-1, is as follows: DSGVTQTPKHLITATGQRVTLRCSPRSGDLSVYWYQQSLDQGLQFLIQYYNGEERAKGNILERFSAQQFPDLHSELNLSSLELGDSALYFCASSVEGTNTEAFFGQGTRLTVV.

Points on this clone: A read error may account for a junction end that differs from germline. The DNA of the CDR3 is TGTGCCAGCAGGGCAGGGGGCTGGTGGGGCTTT. Residues: CASRAGGWWGF. The chain has TRBV6-6 and TRBJ1-1; 8 bases align to TRBD1. From germline, CDR1 is MNHNY and CDR2 SVGAGI (reference sequence). The CDR3 is 11 residues long.

This clone was seen ten or more times. The chain combines TRBV5-1 with TRBJ1-1; unclear D gene. This CDR3 has 15 amino acids. The ends were cut back, 2 bases at V and 3 bases at J, with 14 bases in the middle. Germline V gives CDR1 SGHRS, CDR2 YFSETQ. CDR3 loop: CASSFGYGFDTEAFF. The DNA for the CDR3 is TGCGCCAGCAGCTTCGGATATGGATTCGACACTGAAGCTTTCTTT.

For the CDR3, the DNA is TGTGCCAGCAGCTTGTTTACAGGGCTCGCTGGGGCCAACGTCCTGACTTTC. This translates into CASSLFTGLAGANVLTF. The chain carries TRBV11-1 and TRBJ2-6; D might be TRBD1 (6 bases). With 3 bases removed from V and 2 bases from J, the gap between germline ends came to 14 bases. This CDR3 has 17 residues. Germline-derived CDR1 and CDR2 are SGHAT and FQDESV (reference sequence).

The rearrangement joins TRBV28 to TRBJ2-1; unclear D gene. Trimming shortened V by 1 base and J by 0 bases, and 7 bases separated the two germline ends. The CDR3 length is 15 residues. CDR1 is MDHEN, CDR2 SYDVKM, per germline. The CDR3 spells CASSLSASSYNEQFF. DNA of the CDR3: TGTGCCAGCAGTTTATCGGCCAGCTCCTACAATGAGCAGTTCTTC.

The V and J genes are TRBV2 and TRBJ2-3; no clear D. V lost 4 bases to trimming and J lost 3 bases, with 8 bases between them. CDR1 is SNHLY, CDR2 FYNNEI, per germline. The CDR3 loop spans 13 amino acids. This chain's CDR3 is CASSAWRTDTQYF. DNA of the CDR3: TGTGCCAGCAGTGCGTGGAGAACAGATACGCAGTATTTT.

The J gene is TRBJ2-1, the V gene TRBV19; D ambiguous. The CDR3 has 15 amino acids. V was pared by 3 bases and J by 0 bases, with 9 bases between. Germline V gene data show CDR1 as LNHDA and CDR2 as SQIVND (reference sequence). CDR3 in amino acids: CASSISQNSYNEQFF. Here the CDR3 DNA reads TGTGCCAGTAGTATCTCGCAAAACTCCTACAATGAGCAGTTCTTC. The full variable domain, with the rest looked up from reference TRBV19 and TRBJ2-1, is DGGITQSPKYLFRKEGQNVTLSCEQNLNHDAMYWYRQDPGQGLRLIYYSQIVNDFQKGDIAEGYSVSREKKESFPLTVTSAQKNPTAFYLCASSISQNSYNEQFFGPGTRLTVL.

This clone was picked up one time. The rearrangement uses TRBV27 and TRBJ1-1; no firm D call. Looked up from germline, CDR1 is MNHEY and CDR2 is SMNVEV (reference sequence). V lost 6 bases and J 5 bases, leaving 16 bases between the germline ends. CDR3 length: 14 residues. CDR3 DNA: TGTGCCAGCAGCCTAGGATCCCCGCGGACTGAAGCTTTCTTT. It codes for CASSLGSPRTEAFF.

A word on this clone: The same CDR3 arises from other DNA sequences in this sample as well. The rearrangement links TRBV2 to TRBJ2-7; D remains ambiguous. CDR3 length equals 12 residues. CDR1 is SNHLY and CDR2 is FYNNEI in the germline V gene. The V gene lost 3 bases and the J gene lost 3 bases, with 6 bases spanning the gap. CDR3 sequence reads: CASSELIYEQYF. The CDR3 DNA sequence: TGTGCCAGCAGTGAGCTGATCTACGAGCAGTACTTC.

CDR3 nucleotide sequence: TGTGCCAGCAGAACGGGAGGAGGGGATACGCAGTATTTT. It is translated as CASRTGGGDTQYF. The chain has TRBV7-3 and TRBJ2-3, with 7 bases aligning to TRBD2. Germline V gene lookup returns CDR1 SGHTA and CDR2 FQGTGA. The CDR3 consists of 13 residues. Trimming removed 6 bases from V and 6 bases from J; junction bases left unmatched: 6.

The chain joins TRBV6-5 to TRBJ2-3; no firm D call. CDR1 is MNHEY and CDR2 is SVGAGI in the germline V gene. This CDR3 comprises 15 residues. V was cut by 7 bases and J by 2 bases, with 16 bases left in between. CDR3 coding DNA: TGTGCCAGCACCCCAATTGGGCCGCACACAGATACGCAGTATTTT. Its protein product is CASTPIGPHTDTQYF.

J is TRBJ2-3 and V is TRBV9; no reliable D call. The CDR3 length is 15 residues. V was shortened by 5 bases and J by 2 bases, with 15 bases between the two germline ends. Germline V gives CDR1 SGDLS, CDR2 YYNGEE. CDR3 bases: TGTGCCAGCAGTGTCGGGTCCTCCGTCACAGATACGCAGTATTTT. Translation gives CASSVGSSVTDTQYF.

The chain joins TRBV29-1 to TRBJ2-3; no clear D gene. The V gene lost 4 bases and the J gene lost 5 bases, with 10 bases spanning the gap. Germline CDR1 and CDR2: SQVTM and ANQGSEA. The CDR3 has 12 amino acids. CDR3 sequence reads: CSVGPPEDTQYF. The CDR3 coding sequence is TGCAGCGTTGGGCCCCCTGAAGATACGCAGTATTTT.

The chain links TRBV4-1 to TRBJ2-2; 11 nucleotides agree with TRBD2. This CDR3 contains 18 residues. Losses at the gene ends were 3 bases for V and 3 bases for J; bases not matched to a gene: 9. The germline gives CDR1 MGHRA, CDR2 YSYEKL. Here the CDR3 DNA reads TGCGCCAGCAGCCAGCGGGCTAGCGGGAGGATAGACACCGGGGAGCTGTTTTTT. Its translation is CASSQRASGRIDTGELFF.

V and J are TRBV7-9 and TRBJ1-2; no reliable D call. The CDR3 is 15 residues long. Between the trimmed V and J ends, which lost 7 bases and 4 bases, there was a span of 19 bases. The V gene's germline CDR1 is SEHNR and CDR2 FQNEAQ (reference sequence). The CDR3 loop is CASKNITQEGYGYTF. The CDR3 nucleotides read TGTGCCAGCAAGAATATCACCCAGGAAGGCTATGGCTACACCTTC. Full variable domain (remainder filled in from reference TRBV7-9 and TRBJ1-2): DTGVSQNPRHKITKRGQNVTFRCDPISEHNRLYWYRQTLGQGPEFLTYFQNEAQLEKSRLLSDRFSAERPKGSFSTLEIQRTEQGDSAMYLCASKNITQEGYGYTFGSGTRLTVV.

J is TRBJ2-1 and V is TRBV29-1; D may be TRBD1 or TRBD2 (5 bases each). Trimming pared 1 base from V and 4 bases from J, leaving 11 bases between. Germline CDR1 reads SQVTM; CDR2 reads ANQGSEA. This CDR3 has 14 amino acids. The CDR3 reads CSVEGGARYNEQFF. CDR3 DNA sequence: TGCAGCGTTGAAGGAGGGGCGCGATACAATGAGCAGTTCTTC.